The sequence of this T cell receptor (beta chain) was determined in a study of beta chain features in type 1 diabetes. Findings and limits, study-wide: In the patient group, naive, central memory and Treg TCRB repertoires seemed more alike than in the healthy donor group.

Sorting with CD45RO/CCR7/CD25/CD127/CD95/CD27 yielded naive, central memory, regulatory and stem-like memory CD4+ cells. All sorted populations exceeded 98% purity. In its sample, this clone is medium-sized. Its antigen is not identified. Reverse transcription of all isolated RNA meant that expressed TCRB transcripts were sequenced. Naive, central memory and regulatory T cell samples averaged around 3.9 million reads. The repertoire was sequenced with immunoSEQ multiplex PCR; TCRdb's copy has only in-frame clones and lacks some. The repertoire holds approximately 170,000 clones, with 7% to 10% as singletons. The sequence was obtained from a woman aged 18 to 35 in good health. The sequencing sample was made of central memory CD4+ T cells from blood.

The CDR3 DNA reads as TGCGCCAGCAGCGCTCAGGTCTCTGGGGCCAACGTCCTGACTTTC. It translates to CASSAQVSGANVLTF. The V gene is TRBV5-1, the J gene TRBJ2-6, with no clear D. Germline CDR1 is SGHRS and CDR2 is YFSETQ. V lost 4 bases and J lost 0, with 8 bases in between. CDR3 length equals 15 residues. The full variable domain, rest sourced from reference TRBV5-1 and TRBJ2-6, is KAGVTQTPRYLIKTRGQQVTLSCSPISGHRSVSWYQQTPGQGLQFLFEYFSETQRNKGNFPGRFSGRQFSNSRSEMNVSTLELGDSALYLCASSAQVSGANVLTFGAGSRLTVL.